Each of the 19 T cell receptor beta chains below was sequenced from the same sample in a study of blood T cell repertoires in COVID-19. Data came from immunoSEQ multiplex PCR; TCRdb stores just in-frame clones and leaves some out. This sample has about 260,000 clones, with more than 75% found just once. The sequenced sample consisted of peripheral blood. All receptors come from an older woman with COVID-19, enrolled during active disease.

This chain joins TRBV9 and TRBJ2-7, with D possibly TRBD2 on 7 matching bases. The CDR3 consists of 15 residues. Between the trimmed V and J ends, which lost 4 bases and 2 bases, there was a span of 16 bases. Germline V gene data show CDR1 as SGDLS and CDR2 as YYNGEE. CDR3 coding DNA: TGTGCCAGCAGCCCAGCAGGGGCGGGGGCCTACGAGCAGTACTTC. Translating gives CASSPAGAGAYEQYF.

The rearrangement joins TRBV5-1 to TRBJ2-3, with D maybe TRBD2 (6 bases). Germline V gene data show CDR1 as SGHRS and CDR2 as YFSETQ. The V gene lost 0 bases and the J gene lost 0 bases, with 8 bases spanning the gap. The CDR3 spans 15 residues. In nucleotides, the CDR3 is TGCGCCAGCAGCTTGGACCGGGGGAGCACAGATACGCAGTATTTT. As protein: CASSLDRGSTDTQYF.

The genes are TRBV28 and TRBJ1-5; possible D gene TRBD1, 6 bases. The CDR3 is 16 amino acids. Germline V lookup: CDR1 MDHEN, CDR2 SYDVKM. Trimming cost V 7 bases and J 3 bases, with 19 bases left between them. The CDR3 nucleotides are TGTGCCAGCAACCATCGGGGGGCCTATTCCAATCAGCCCCAGCATTTT. Translating gives CASNHRGAYSNQPQHF.

In this sample, this clone turned up a few times. The DNA for the CDR3 is TGTGCCAGCAGCTTAATTGGGGGGGCTAGCGGAAGAAATGAGCAGTTCTTC. Its protein is CASSLIGGASGRNEQFF. The chain joins TRBV7-3 to TRBJ2-1, with a weak D call TRBD2 (7 bases). Germline V CDR1 and CDR2: SGHTA, FQGTGA. The CDR3 covers 17 residues. Trimming pared 1 base from V and 7 bases from J, leaving 20 bases between. Variable domain in full (rest from reference TRBV7-3 and TRBJ2-1): GAGVSQTPSNKVTEKGKYVELRCDPISGHTALYWYRQSLGQGPEFLIYFQGTGAADDSGLPNDRFFAVRPEGSVSTLKIQRTERGDSAVYLCASSLIGGASGRNEQFFGPGTRLTVL.

This clone was seen only a few times. The V call is TRBV14, the J call TRBJ1-1; D call uncertain. Trimming took off 2 bases at V and 4 bases at J, with 8 bases between the two ends. Germline assignment: CDR1 SGHDN and CDR2 FVKESK. This CDR3 has 13 residues. The CDR3 DNA follows: TGTGCCAGCAGCCAATATCGTGTCACTGAAGCTTTCTTT. Protein product: CASSQYRVTEAFF.

The CDR3 sequence is CASSHSGRRNTEAFF. The CDR3 DNA reads as TGTGCCAGCAGCCACTCGGGGAGGAGGAACACTGAAGCTTTCTTT. The J gene is TRBJ1-1, the V gene TRBV14, with D hard to call. The V end was cut by 3 bases, the J end by 1 base, with 12 bases between. Germline CDR1 is SGHDN and CDR2 is FVKESK. The CDR3 extends over 15 amino acids.

This chain joins TRBV5-1 and TRBJ1-1, with D perhaps TRBD1 (6 bases). Germline V gives CDR1 SGHRS, CDR2 YFSETQ. The CDR3 is made up of 15 amino acids. V lost 4 bases and J 1 base, leaving 14 bases between the germline ends. The CDR3 region is CASSLTGKGNTEAFF. The CDR3 coding sequence is TGCGCCAGCAGCCTTACAGGGAAGGGGAACACTGAAGCTTTCTTT.

The V gene is TRBV4-3, the J gene TRBJ2-1, with a weak D call TRBD1 (6 bases). The germline CDR1 and CDR2 sequences are LGHNA and YSLEER. Trimming took 3 bases from V and 2 from J, leaving 11 bases between them. This CDR3 spans 15 amino acids. The chain's CDR3 is CASSHTRTAYNEQFF. The CDR3 region has the DNA TGCGCCAGCAGCCATACACGGACAGCCTACAATGAGCAGTTCTTC.

This clone has more than one count but fewer than ten. CDR3 sequence reads: CASSLSTGNEKLFF. Here the CDR3 DNA reads TGCGCCAGCAGCTTGTCGACAGGGAATGAAAAACTGTTTTTT. The chain uses TRBV5-1 and TRBJ1-4; 7 bases match TRBD1. Per the germline V gene, CDR1 is SGHRS and CDR2 is YFSETQ. This CDR3 is 14 amino acids long. V was clipped by 1 base and J by 5 bases; unmatched bases: 2.

The chain uses TRBV19 and TRBJ2-7, with D perhaps TRBD1 (6 bases). Germline V gives CDR1 LNHDA, CDR2 SQIVND (reference sequence). Trimming shortened V by 4 bases and J by 0 bases, and 10 bases separated the two germline ends. This CDR3 contains 14 residues. This CDR3 is CASSTTGNSYEQYF. The CDR3 DNA is TGTGCCAGTAGTACAACAGGGAACTCCTACGAGCAGTACTTC.

This clone has more than one count but fewer than ten. The chain combines TRBV28 with TRBJ2-1; D perhaps matches TRBD2 (7 bases). This CDR3 region has 16 residues. V gave up 7 bases and J gave up 5 bases, with 21 bases separating them. Germline V gene data show CDR1 as MDHEN and CDR2 as SYDVKM. The CDR3 reads CASNSRGRGVDNEQFF. Here the CDR3 DNA reads TGTGCCAGCAACAGCCGGGGGAGGGGGGTAGACAATGAGCAGTTCTTC.

In regard to this clone: Other DNA sequences within the sample encode an identical CDR3. V and J are TRBV5-4 and TRBJ2-1, with D possibly matching TRBD2 (6 bases). The length of the CDR3 is 15 residues. The germline V gene has CDR1 SGHNT and CDR2 YYREEE (reference sequence). The V and J ends lost 3 bases and 0 bases respectively, with 10 bases between them. CDR3 nucleotide sequence: TGTGCCAGCAGCTCCCTCGGGGGCTCCTACAATGAGCAGTTCTTC. Protein sequence: CASSSLGGSYNEQFF.

This chain links TRBV25-1 with TRBJ1-1; D not resolved. The germline V and J ends were trimmed by 0 bases and 5 bases, with 10 bases remaining between them. In germline, CDR1 is MGHDK, CDR2 SYGVNS. The length of the CDR3 is 14 residues. CDR3 bases: TGTGCCAGCAGTGAATATGGGCAGGTTACTGAAGCTTTCTTT. It is translated as CASSEYGQVTEAFF.

The chain couples TRBV7-3 to TRBJ2-6, with D possibly being TRBD1 (6 bases). This CDR3 has 17 residues. Trimming pared 5 bases from V and 0 bases from J, leaving 14 bases between. Germline values: CDR1 SGHTA, CDR2 FQGTGA. CDR3 protein: CASSPGQPASGANVLTF. In nucleotides, the CDR3 is TGTGCCAGCAGCCCGGGACAACCTGCCTCTGGGGCCAACGTCCTGACTTTC.

The CDR3 nucleotides read TGTGCCAGCAGCTTGGGGGGTCTAGGGGTTCAGCCCCAGCATTTT. The encoded protein is CASSLGGLGVQPQHF. The rearrangement uses TRBV7-2 and TRBJ1-5; D might be TRBD1 (5 bases). The V gene lost 3 bases and the J gene lost 6 bases, with 15 bases spanning the gap. There are 15 residues in the CDR3. Germline V CDR1 and CDR2: SGHTA, FQGNSA.

The chain carries TRBV19 and TRBJ2-5; 7 nucleotides match TRBD1. The V gene end was trimmed by 4 bases and the J gene end by 2 bases; junction bases not matched to a gene: 7. The CDR3 is 15 residues long. Germline lookup yields CDR1 LNHDA and CDR2 SQIVND (reference sequence). The CDR3 DNA sequence: TGTGCCAGTAGTACAACCGGGACAGAGCAAGAGACCCAGTACTTC. Protein product: CASSTTGTEQETQYF.

V is TRBV3-1 (or the pseudogene TRBV3-2) and J is TRBJ2-3, with 7 bases aligning to TRBD2. Germline CDR1 and CDR2: LGHDT and YNNKEL (reference sequence). V trimming: 1 base; J trimming: 0 bases; junction bases outside the gene matches: 10. This CDR3 is built from 18 residues. The CDR3 DNA reads as TGTGCCAGCAGCCAAGGCCCAGCGGGAACGAGGAGCACAGATACGCAGTATTTT. Its translation: CASSQGPAGTRSTDTQYF.

The chain joins TRBV7-8 to TRBJ1-5, with D tentatively TRBD1 (6 bases). CDR1 is SGHVS, CDR2 FQNEAQ, per germline. CDR3 length equals 17 residues. Trimming cost V 8 bases and J 0 bases, with 20 bases left between them. CDR3 sequence (DNA): TGTGCCAGCGCACCTACGGGACACATAATTAGCAATCAGCCCCAGCATTTT. Residues: CASAPTGHIISNQPQHF. The full variable domain, rest sourced from reference TRBV7-8 and TRBJ1-5, is GAGVSQSPRYKVAKRGQDVALRCDPISGHVSLFWYQQALGQGPEFLTYFQNEAQLDKSGLPSDRFFAERPEGSVSTLKIQRTQQEDSAVYLCASAPTGHIISNQPQHFGDGTRLSIL.

The chain combines TRBV19 with TRBJ2-7, with D perhaps matching TRBD2 (6 bases). CDR3 length equals 15 residues. Germline CDR1 is LNHDA and CDR2 is SQIVND (reference sequence). Trimming left V 5 bases short and J 2 bases short, with 16 bases between. Written as DNA, the CDR3 is TGTGCCAGTAGTCCCGTCGGGGGATATACCTACGAGCAGTACTTC. It yields the protein CASSPVGGYTYEQYF. The full variable domain, rest sourced from reference TRBV19 and TRBJ2-7, is DGGITQSPKYLFRKEGQNVTLSCEQNLNHDAMYWYRQDPGQGLRLIYYSQIVNDFQKGDIAEGYSVSREKKESFPLTVTSAQKNPTAFYLCASSPVGGYTYEQYFGPGTRLTVT.